This TCR beta chain was obtained from a study of cytomegalovirus exposure and HLA in healthy donors (TCRdb year 2017). Broadly, across the study: According to a later analysis, the roughly 120 validation repertoires were produced on the same platform as the 700 or so repertoires of the first cohort. The study aimed to test whether signatures of past pathogen exposure could be identified by cataloging public T cell receptors. A separate validation cohort of 100 to 150 different subjects was used in addition to the roughly 640-subject first cohort. The study combined high-throughput TCR immunosequencing, statistical association of individual TCRs with disease status, and machine learning to predict cytomegalovirus infection status. Overall study outcomes, separate from this receptor: Across donors, most TCR sequences were observed very rarely, whereas some public TCRs were present in many individuals. The classifier was reported to diagnose cytomegalovirus status with high specificity and sensitivity in both the original cohort and the validation cohort. The study gave a list of some 150 TCR beta chains associated with cytomegalovirus. A few of the identified cytomegalovirus-associated TCR beta chains were confirmed in vitro to be specific for cytomegalovirus antigens. The authors suggested that the approach could potentially be generalized to other disease states and immunological phenotypes. A later analysis lacked HLA typing for the validation cohort, so it scored co-occurrence in that cohort across all 120 or so repertoires. In a later analysis, TCRs clustered in the first cohort were found to also tend to co-occur in the 130 or so validation repertoires, with about 94% of cluster scores above 0.

The donors were included in the validation cohort of 120 subjects, a group kept apart from the roughly 680-subject first cohort. In this sample, this clone turned up once. Its target antigen remains unknown. No per-base quality is available; no much larger clone lies one base away. The library was produced with the immunoSEQ multiplex PCR assay. In the authors' own workflow: A statistical classification framework was built for diagnosing cytomegalovirus status from the catalog of TCR beta chain sequences. The source is immuneACCESS, and TCRdb retained only in-frame sequences with V and J called. Part of the clones is not carried over; for the studies checked, unresolved V genes explain less than half of this, and the remainder is unexplained. The DNA gave D and trimming, while V, J and clone size come from that table. This sample comprises about 160,000 clones, less than 90% of them detected only once. The biggest ten clones account for about 6% of the sample.

V sheds 1 base and J sheds 6 bases, leaving 13 bases between their ends. CDR1 and CDR2 (LGHNA, YNFKEQ) derive from the germline V gene. Its CDR3 holds 15 amino acids, cysteine through phenylalanine. Only the CDR3 portion is preserved as DNA: 45 bases, with reading frame beginning at the first base. The chain was built from TRBV4-2 and TRBJ2-1; the D segment could be TRBD2, given 6 matching bases. The sequence derives from a woman between 25 and 40 years old in good health and CMV-seronegative. The sequenced material came from PBMCs. The CDR3 corresponds to CASSQVTGVGNEQFF. The DNA sequence follows: TGTGCCAGCAGCCAAGTCACGGGAGTTGGCAATGAGCAGTTCTTC.